What follows are 16 T cell receptor beta chains derived from one specimen sequenced in a study of brain metastases from non-small cell lung cancer. The method was immunoSEQ multiplex PCR; TCRdb's version includes in-frame clones alone and lacks a portion of them. The data show around 2,000 clones, with 75% to 95% seen just once and roughly 3.7% held by the top ten. Input material: primary lung tumor tissue. The receptor set was obtained from a donor aged 40 or over with non-small cell lung cancer.

The chain recombines TRBV19 with TRBJ2-3; D not certain. The length of the CDR3 is 15 residues. Trimming pared 7 bases from V and 0 bases from J, leaving 14 bases between. CDR1 is LNHDA, CDR2 SQIVND, per germline (reference sequence). CDR3 amino acids: CASNRRGQSTDTQYF. The CDR3 nucleotides read TGTGCCAGTAATCGGCGCGGCCAGAGCACAGATACGCAGTATTTT.

This chain connects TRBV7-3 to TRBJ2-7, with a tentative D call TRBD1 (5 bases). Germline V lookup: CDR1 SGHTA, CDR2 FQGTGA. The CDR3 consists of 13 residues. Trimming shortened V by 1 base and J by 6 bases, and 10 bases separated the two germline ends. The CDR3 bases are TGTGCCAGCAGCTTAAGTCCAGGGTTCGAGCAGTACTTC. The encoded protein is CASSLSPGFEQYF.

V usage is TRBV4-1 and J usage is TRBJ1-5; the D is unclear. This CDR3 contains 15 residues. Looked up from germline, CDR1 is MGHRA and CDR2 is YSYEKL. Trimming pared 1 base from V and 1 base from J, leaving 8 bases between. The CDR3 DNA is TGCGCCAGCAGCCAAGGAGGGCTCAGCAATCAGCCCCAGCATTTT. As protein: CASSQGGLSNQPQHF.

The chain couples TRBV28 to TRBJ2-1, with D perhaps TRBD1 (6 bases). Germline CDR1 and CDR2: MDHEN and SYDVKM. This CDR3 is built from 12 residues. Trimming removed 6 bases at V and 9 bases at J, with 12 bases between. The DNA for the CDR3 is TGTGCCAGCAGCTACAGGGTTGGTGAGCAGTTCTTC. The encoded protein is CASSYRVGEQFF. The whole variable domain, filled in from reference TRBV28 and TRBJ2-1, reads DVKVTQSSRYLVKRTGEKVFLECVQDMDHENMFWYRQDPGLGLRLIYFSYDVKMKEKGDIPEGYSVSREKKERFSLILESASTNQTSMYLCASSYRVGEQFFGPGTRLTVL.

Here the CDR3 DNA reads TGCGCCAGCAGCACTGGACAGGGGATTGATACGCAGTATTTT. Protein sequence: CASSTGQGIDTQYF. The chain joins TRBV4-1 to TRBJ2-3, with 9 bases matching TRBD1. After removal of 5 bases from V and 6 bases from J, the junction contained 6 bases not matched to a gene. This CDR3 region has 14 residues. In germline, CDR1 is MGHRA, CDR2 YSYEKL.

This clone has just a few counts. The chain combines TRBV4-3 with TRBJ2-2; no definite D call. CDR3 length: 14 residues. V was trimmed by 0 bases and J by 3 bases, leaving 5 bases between them. Germline V gives CDR1 LGHNA, CDR2 YSLEER. CDR3 DNA sequence: TGCGCCAGCAGCCAAGATCCGGACACCGGGGAGCTGTTTTTT. Its protein is CASSQDPDTGELFF.

Concerning this clone: Germline is not matched at one junction end, which may reflect a read error. The chain is built from TRBV28 and TRBJ1-1; 7 bases match TRBD1. The germline V gene encodes CDR1 MDHEN and CDR2 SYDVKM. This CDR3 has 15 amino acids. The CDR3 region has the DNA TGTACCAGCCTCTTAGGGGGCCGCCCGAGGGCTGAAGCTTTCTTT. It encodes CTSLLGGRPRAEAFF.

V is TRBV12-1 and J is TRBJ2-1; the DNA was not compared with TRBD2, the D call given in the table. TRBV12-1 is annotated as a pseudogene. This CDR3 is 20 amino acids long. The DNA for the CDR3 is TGTGCCAGCAGCTTTGGAGGAGATAGCGGTAGACCAATGTTATACAATGAGCAGTTCTTC. This sequence encodes CASSFGGDSGRPMLYNEQFF.

The chain uses TRBV2 and TRBJ2-7; D is perhaps TRBD1 (5 bases). The V end was cut by 5 bases, the J end by 1 base, with 12 bases between. Germline loops: CDR1 SNHLY, CDR2 FYNNEI. CDR3 length: 14 residues. CDR3 sequence: CASSKTVRSYEQYF. In DNA form, the CDR3 reads TGTGCCAGCAGTAAGACAGTAAGGTCCTACGAGCAGTACTTC. The variable domain in full, with the rest retrieved from reference TRBV2 and TRBJ2-7, is EPEVTQTPSHQVTQMGQEVILRCVPISNHLYFYWYRQILGQKVEFLVSFYNNEISEKSEIFDDQFSVERPDGSNFTLKIRSTKLEDSAMYFCASSKTVRSYEQYFGPGTRLTVT.

This chain connects TRBV4-2 to TRBJ2-5, with 7 bases fitting TRBD2. The germline V gene has CDR1 LGHNA and CDR2 YNFKEQ. The CDR3 has 14 amino acids. J lost 5 bases, V lost 2 bases, and 5 bases had no gene match. The CDR3 nucleotides read TGTGCCAGCAGCCAAACTAGGGGAGGGGAGACCCAGTACTTC. Protein product: CASSQTRGGETQYF.

The rearrangement joins TRBV7-9 to TRBJ1-4; D is possibly TRBD1 (6 bases). Looked up from germline, CDR1 is SEHNR and CDR2 is FQNEAQ (reference sequence). The V end was cut by 3 bases, the J end by 8 bases, with 13 bases between. CDR3 length equals 14 residues. CDR3 in DNA: TGTGCCAGCAGCTTGGACAGAGGGTGGGAAAAACTGTTTTTT. Translation gives CASSLDRGWEKLFF.

The J gene is TRBJ2-2, the V gene TRBV6-4, with D hard to call. V gave up 5 bases and J gave up 0 bases, with 7 bases separating them. This CDR3 has 14 amino acids. Germline V gene data show CDR1 as MRHNA and CDR2 as SNTAGT. The CDR3 loop is CASSNLPNTGELFF. CDR3 DNA sequence: TGTGCCAGCAGTAACTTGCCGAACACCGGGGAGCTGTTTTTT.

This clone is categorized as large. This specimen includes other DNA sequences encoding the same CDR3. The chain joins TRBV5-1 to TRBJ2-7; D unresolved. Germline loops: CDR1 SGHRS, CDR2 YFSETQ. V was shortened by 2 bases and J by 2 bases, with 8 bases between the two germline ends. This CDR3 spans 13 amino acids. The CDR3 DNA reads TGCGCCAGCAGCTTATACACCCCCTACGAGCAGTACTTC. The encoded protein is CASSLYTPYEQYF.

The genes are TRBV3-1 (or the pseudogene TRBV3-2) and TRBJ2-5; D is unresolved. CDR1 and CDR2 (germline): LGHDT, YNNKEL (reference sequence). This CDR3 comprises 12 residues. Trimming removed 0 bases at V and 6 bases at J, with 5 bases between. CDR3 loop: CASSQDGKTQYF. CDR3 sequence (DNA): TGTGCCAGCAGCCAAGATGGCAAGACCCAGTACTTC.

This sequence joins TRBV6-5 and TRBJ2-1; the match to TRBD2 covers 11 bases. The CDR3 loop spans 15 amino acids. J gave up 6 bases and V 6 bases, and 7 bases lay outside the gene matches. Germline lookup yields CDR1 MNHEY and CDR2 SVGAGI. The CDR3 bases are TGTGCCAGCAGAGTACTAGCGGGAGTGTCCAATGAGCAGTTCTTC. Its translation: CASRVLAGVSNEQFF.

The rearrangement joins TRBV9 to TRBJ2-7; 16 bases align to TRBD2. This CDR3 contains 15 residues. Germline V gene lookup returns CDR1 SGDLS and CDR2 YYNGEE. The trim removed 3 bases at V and 4 bases at J, leaving 1 base unmatched. The CDR3 coding sequence is TGTGCCAGCAGCGAGGGACTAGCGGGAGGGTACGAGCAGTACTTC. It is translated as CASSEGLAGGYEQYF.